This entry describes one TCR beta chain. The antigen is undetermined. The V segment lost 7 bases and the J segment 10 bases; nucleotides outside the gene matches: 17. The CDR3 is 16 amino acids. Germline V gives CDR1 SQVTM, CDR2 ANQGSEA. TCRdb fed the 5' RACE reads into MiXCR, producing one record per CDR3 protein. The table includes roughly 250,000 distinct CDR3 sequences, roughly 15% detected once. The data are from a study of T-cell memory formation after mild COVID-19. Across the whole study: The study found TCR clusters largely donor specific.

Notes on the study in general: From day 15 to 85, contracting clones were balanced between CD4 and CD8, whereas later expanders leaned toward CD4+. Cross-reactive memory appears to have joined, as suggested by some responding clones showing up in pre-infection memory. Researchers could not confirm that second-wave clones peaking on day 37 targeted SARS-CoV-2.

The chain recombines TRBV29-1 with TRBJ2-1; 12 bases are shared with TRBD2. The TCR originated in a man between 18 and 29 years old who had mild COVID-19 (a few samples of this study predate the infection). Cell type and time point are not known. Sequences were obtained from PBMCs or a T cell subset sorted from them (not recorded which). The DNA of the CDR3 is TGCAGCGCCCCGTCCCCCCTAGCGGGAGGGCCCACCGAGCAGTTCTTC. Translation: CSAPSPLAGGPTEQFF.